The rows below give T cell receptor beta chains drawn from one sample of a study of shared clonotypes between healthy human individuals. Using immunoSEQ multiplex PCR, the repertoire was profiled, and TCRdb retains in-frame clones only, with some absent. The sample shows a few million clones, around 90% of them seen only once. The sample was naive CD4+ T cells sorted from blood. All receptors derive from a man in his late teens or twenties in good health. Each CDR3 is given without its conserved first and last residue.

v_call cdr3_aa
TRBV20-1 SCPGRDTQY
TRBV11-2 ASSLAGKQGGYT
TRBV25-1 ASSDQRDGLYGYT
TRBV6-5 ASSPWTSGELF
TRBV7-2 ASSEGLAGFQETQY
TRBV11-2 ASRIQGGARSRMNTEAF
TRBV5-4 ASSPLVSSEQY
TRBV2 ASSIRVNEQF
TRBV28 ASSLLPGQGVTEAF
TRBV4-2 ASSQDGLVVTQY
TRBV7-3 ASSSPGANVLT